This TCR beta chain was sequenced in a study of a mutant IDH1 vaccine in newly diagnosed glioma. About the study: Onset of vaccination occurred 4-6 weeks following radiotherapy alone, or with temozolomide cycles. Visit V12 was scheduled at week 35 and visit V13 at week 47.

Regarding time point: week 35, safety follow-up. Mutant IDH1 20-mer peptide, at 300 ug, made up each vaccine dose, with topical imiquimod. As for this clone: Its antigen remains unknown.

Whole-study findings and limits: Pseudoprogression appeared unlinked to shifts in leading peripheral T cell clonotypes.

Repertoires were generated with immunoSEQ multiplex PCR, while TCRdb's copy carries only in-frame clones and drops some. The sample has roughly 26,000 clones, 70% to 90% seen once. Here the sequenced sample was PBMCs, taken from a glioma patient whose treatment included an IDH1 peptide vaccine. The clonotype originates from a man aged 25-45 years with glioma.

CDR3 residues: CASSYGGGNQPQHF. In DNA form, the CDR3 reads TGTGCCAGCAGTTACGGGGGGGGCAATCAGCCCCAGCATTTT. V and J are TRBV6-6 and TRBJ1-5; possibly TRBD1 for D (5 bases). The length of the CDR3 is 14 residues. Germline values: CDR1 MNHNY, CDR2 SVGAGI (reference sequence). Trimming took off 2 bases at V and 2 bases at J, with 7 bases between the two ends.